This entry describes one TCR beta chain. Its cognate antigen has yet to be identified. Within one base of it there is no much larger clone, and no base qualities were kept. The data stem from a study of T cells after yellow fever vaccination (dated by TCRdb to about 2019). Describing the broader study: The SMART-Seq v4 Ultra Low Input RNA kit was used to prepare libraries from fractions with low cell numbers. To track T-cell clones before and after primary and booster YFV17D yellow fever vaccination, bulk TCR alpha and beta repertoires were sequenced longitudinally. Two healthy male donors, one aged 18 to 29 and one aged 30 to 40 years, made up the cohort. Blood samples were taken at several timepoints before and after primary and secondary immunization, and bulk PBMC replicates and cell subsets were isolated. Summary of the overall study and its limitations: A small share of clonotypes was detected in both CD4 and CD8 compartments, with the overlap likely arising from convergent recombination. Because the study included only a couple of donors, the extent to which the findings can be generalized is limited. Computational filtering was needed because FACS-sorted repertoires could contain abundant contaminating clonotypes from the bulk population. Compared with the primary T-cell response, the secondary T-cell response was weaker but faster, peaking on day 5 rather than day 15. Most clones expanded after primary vaccination (almost 98% of CD4 and roughly 90% of CD8) were re-detected after the booster, suggesting that broad memory maintenance occurred.

Synthesis of TCR cDNA relied on 5'RACE template switching, a step that introduced a universal primer site along with unique molecular identifiers. cDNA synthesis was primed from both the TCR alpha and TCR beta constant segments. Libraries were amplified in two PCR steps, with sample barcodes and sequencing adapters added in the second step. Sequencing of libraries was done on Illumina HiSeq 2500 (2x100 bp) or NovaSeq (2x150 bp). Turning to the authors' computational methods: MIGEC was used to demultiplex reads and collapse the reads into UMI consensus sequences, and MiXCR was used for V(D)J alignment. Clonotypes responding to the vaccine were identified with edgeR on replicate PBMC samples, with the criteria of FDR below 0.01 and a log2 fold change above 5 up to day 15. Bulk clonotypes were assigned CD4 or CD8 identity according to which sequenced CD4 or CD8 repertoire held them at higher abundance. TCRdb's own reprocessing of the public reads used fastp at Q25 and MiXCR and kept productive beta chains. Each record represents a unique CDR3 protein, reported with the most common genes and DNA among its rows. These V and J calls originate from TCRdb's pipeline instead of the authors' own analysis. The sample contains under 400,000 distinct CDR3 sequences, 11% of them found a single time. The biggest ten clones account for roughly 18% of the sample.

The CDR3 measures 17 amino acids from cysteine to phenylalanine. Of the read, only the CDR3 DNA is kept; its 51 bases are in frame from base 1. The germline V gene (reference sequence) supplies CDR1 SGHNT and CDR2 YYREEE. The germline V and J ends show losses of 3 bases and 1 base respectively, and no gene match explains 12 bases of the junction. The treatment or condition label corresponds to: live attenuated yellow fever vaccine strain. Two biological replicates of bulk PBMCs were collected at each blood-draw timepoint. A standard Ficoll-Paque protocol was used to isolate PBMCs from peripheral blood. RNA was extracted with TriZol from bulk PBMCs, CD4 and CD8 fractions, and dextramer-positive and dextramer-negative fractions.

Sequenced material: PBMCs, taken on the day of the first yellow fever vaccination. The source of this sequence is a man aged 18-30 years who received the YFV17D yellow fever vaccine. The chain links TRBV5-4 with TRBJ1-1; 7 bases in between match TRBD1. Here is the DNA: TGTGCCAGCAGCTACTTACAGGGGCCTTTAGAGAACACTGAAGCTTTCTTT. It codes for CASSYLQGPLENTEAFF.